Listed here are 5 T cell receptor beta chains from one sample, sequenced in a study of blood T cell repertoires in COVID-19. Some clones are missing from TCRdb's copy, which holds only in-frame ones; the method was immunoSEQ multiplex PCR. Of roughly 340,000 clones listed, more than 75% are singletons. The sequenced material came from peripheral blood. These TCRs come from a woman aged 45-60 years with COVID-19, enrolled during active disease.

V is TRBV7-8 and J is TRBJ2-2, with 7 bases fitting TRBD1. Trimming cost V 4 bases and J 5 bases; bases outside gene matches: 1. This CDR3 has 13 amino acids. In germline, CDR1 is SGHVS, CDR2 FQNEAQ. Written as DNA, the CDR3 is TGTGCCAGCAGCTACAGGGGTACCGGGGAGCTGTTTTTT. It yields the protein CASSYRGTGELFF.

This clone was picked up a small number of times. The chain uses TRBV7-9 and TRBJ2-1, with a weak D call TRBD2 (5 bases). This CDR3 is built from 15 residues. Germline V CDR1 and CDR2: SEHNR, FQNEAQ (reference sequence). The germline V and J ends were trimmed by 2 bases and 6 bases, with 14 bases remaining between them. The CDR3, as DNA: TGTGCCAGCAGCTTATCCGGGGATGACCCCAATGAGCAGTTCTTC. This codes for CASSLSGDDPNEQFF. Full variable domain (remainder filled in from reference TRBV7-9 and TRBJ2-1): DTGVSQNPRHKITKRGQNVTFRCDPISEHNRLYWYRQTLGQGPEFLTYFQNEAQLEKSRLLSDRFSAERPKGSFSTLEIQRTEQGDSAMYLCASSLSGDDPNEQFFGPGTRLTVL.

This chain connects TRBV13 to TRBJ1-2, with D possibly TRBD1 on 5 matching bases. With 5 bases removed from V and 2 bases from J, the gap between germline ends came to 12 bases. Germline CDR1 reads PRHDT; CDR2 reads FYEKMQ (reference sequence). The CDR3 totals 14 residues. The CDR3 sequence: CASSPTDSNYGYTF. The CDR3 DNA reads TGTGCCAGCAGCCCCACTGACAGCAACTATGGCTACACCTTC.

The chain employs TRBV10-1 and TRBJ2-5, with a weak D call TRBD2 (5 bases). CDR1 and CDR2 from the germline V gene are WNHNN and SYGVQD (reference sequence). V was clipped by 1 base and J by 2 bases, with 8 bases between them. This CDR3 is built from 14 residues. CDR3 in amino acids: CASSEWTGQETQYF. The CDR3 nucleotides read TGCGCCAGCAGTGAGTGGACGGGACAAGAGACCCAGTACTTC.

V gene TRBV12-5 combines with J gene TRBJ2-6, with 10 bases aligning to TRBD1. The CDR3 consists of 16 residues. Germline loops: CDR1 LGHNT, CDR2 FRNRAP. Germline trimming cut 6 bases from V and 2 bases from J; bases unmatched to any gene: 4. CDR3 coding DNA: TGTGCTAGTGGCCCGGGACAGGGGACTGGGGCCAACGTCCTGACTTTC. This codes for CASGPGQGTGANVLTF.